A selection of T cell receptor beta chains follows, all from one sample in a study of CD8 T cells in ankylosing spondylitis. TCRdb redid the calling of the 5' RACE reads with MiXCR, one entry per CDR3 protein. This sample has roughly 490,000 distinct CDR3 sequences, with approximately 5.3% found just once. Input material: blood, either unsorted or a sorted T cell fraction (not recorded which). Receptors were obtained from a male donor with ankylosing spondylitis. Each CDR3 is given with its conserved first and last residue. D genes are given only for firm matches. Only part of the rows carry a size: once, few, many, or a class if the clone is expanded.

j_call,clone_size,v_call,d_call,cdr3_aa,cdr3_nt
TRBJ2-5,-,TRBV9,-,CASSVTPQETQYF,TGTGCCAGCAGCGTGACCCCCCAAGAGACCCAGTACTTC
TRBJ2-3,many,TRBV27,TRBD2,CASSLVAGPWADTQYF,TGTGCCAGCAGTTTAGTAGCGGGACCGTGGGCAGATACGCAGTATTTT
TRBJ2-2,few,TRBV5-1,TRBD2,CASSAPVRGGRARTGELFF,TGCGCCAGCAGCGCCCCTGTTCGGGGCGGGAGGGCCCGAACCGGGGAGCTGTTTTTT
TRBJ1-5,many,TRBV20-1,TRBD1,CSARRPGQGNQPQHF,TGCAGTGCTAGACGGCCGGGACAGGGGAATCAGCCCCAGCATTTT
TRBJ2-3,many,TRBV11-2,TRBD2,CASSSGLARDLDTQYF,TGTGCCAGCAGCTCCGGACTAGCCCGTGACCTGGATACGCAGTATTTT
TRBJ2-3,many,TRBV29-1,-,CSATRRLSTDTQYF,TGCAGCGCAACCCGACGTCTTAGCACAGATACGCAGTATTTT
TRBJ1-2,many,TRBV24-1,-,CATSDHDGGYTF,TGTGCCACCAGTGACCACGACGGAGGCTACACCTTC
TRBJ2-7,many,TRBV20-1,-,CSARLRYEQYF,TGCAGTGCTAGACTTCGATACGAGCAGTACTTC
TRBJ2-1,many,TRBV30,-,CAWSLSLLGDNEQFF,TGTGCCTGGAGCCTGTCCCTACTTGGGGACAATGAGCAGTTCTTC
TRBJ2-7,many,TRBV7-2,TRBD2,CASSLSAGGYYEQYF,TGTGCCAGCAGCTTATCTGCGGGAGGGTACTACGAGCAGTACTTC
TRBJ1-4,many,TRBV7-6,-,CASSYSGGLDEKLFF,TGTGCCAGCAGCTATAGTGGCGGTTTGGACGAAAAACTGTTTTTT
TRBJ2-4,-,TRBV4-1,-,CASSQPGREAKNIQYF,TGCGCCAGCAGCCAGCCCGGGAGAGAAGCCAAAAACATTCAGTACTTC
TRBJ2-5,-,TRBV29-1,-,CSVGGFQETQYF,TGCAGCGTTGGTGGGTTTCAAGAGACCCAGTACTTC
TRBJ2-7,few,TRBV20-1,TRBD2,CSASRTSGIFEQYF,TGCAGTGCTAGTCGGACTAGCGGGATTTTCGAGCAGTACTTC
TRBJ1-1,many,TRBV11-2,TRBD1,CASSLERTGGTEAFF,TGTGCCAGCAGCTTAGAACGGACAGGGGGAACTGAAGCTTTCTTT
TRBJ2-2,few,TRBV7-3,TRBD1,CASTGTGVSGELFF,TGTGCCAGTACCGGGACAGGGGTTTCCGGGGAGCTGTTTTTT
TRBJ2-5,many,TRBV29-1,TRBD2,CSIGTTGETQYF,TGCAGCATCGGGACTACGGGAGAGACCCAGTACTTC
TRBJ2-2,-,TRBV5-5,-,CAISSGLVCGELFF,TGTGCCATCAGCTCAGGGCTTGTCTGCGGGGAGCTGTTTTTT
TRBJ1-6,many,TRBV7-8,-,CASSLVSVYNSPLHF,TGTGCCAGCAGCTTAGTATCAGTCTATAATTCACCCCTCCACTTT
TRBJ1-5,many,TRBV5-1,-,CASSRRVQHQDSNQPQHF,TGCGCCAGCAGCAGGAGAGTACAGCACCAAGATAGCAATCAGCCCCAGCATTTT
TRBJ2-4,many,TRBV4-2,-,CASSQEQLAKNIQYF,TGTGCCAGCAGCCAAGAACAATTAGCCAAAAACATTCAGTACTTC
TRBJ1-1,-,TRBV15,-,CATSRDRGTEAFF,TGTGCCACCAGCAGAGACCGAGGGACTGAAGCTTTCTTT
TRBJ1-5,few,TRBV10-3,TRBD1,CAISESTGTNQPQHF,TGTGCCATCAGTGAGTCGACAGGGACAAATCAGCCCCAGCATTTT
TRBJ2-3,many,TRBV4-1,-,CASSQASPRYADTQYF,TGCGCCAGCAGCCAAGCCTCGCCTAGGTACGCAGATACGCAGTATTTT
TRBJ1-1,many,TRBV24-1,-,CATSYGTEAFF,TGTGCCACCAGTTATGGGACTGAAGCTTTCTTT
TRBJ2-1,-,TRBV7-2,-,CASSLKGGEGWNEQFF,TGTGCCAGCAGCCTCAAGGGGGGCGAGGGGTGGAATGAGCAGTTCTTC
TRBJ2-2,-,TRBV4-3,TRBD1,CASSRSGGTGGVGTGELFF,TGCGCCAGCAGCCGATCCGGAGGGACAGGGGGCGTAGGCACCGGGGAGCTGTTTTTT
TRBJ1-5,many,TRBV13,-,CASSLAGVWAQHF,TGTGCCAGCAGCTTAGCGGGGGTATGGGCCCAGCATTTT
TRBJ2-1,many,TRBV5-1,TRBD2,CASSYTGGGGNANNEQFF,TGCGCCAGCAGCTACACGGGAGGGGGTGGTAACGCGAACAATGAGCAGTTCTTC
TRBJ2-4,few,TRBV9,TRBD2,CASSPRTSGGLVQYF,TGTGCCAGCAGCCCACGGACTAGCGGGGGCCTGGTTCAGTACTTC
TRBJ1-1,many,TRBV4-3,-,CASSPLLGGGTEAFF,TGCGCCAGCAGCCCATTACTGGGGGGGGGCACTGAAGCTTTCTTT
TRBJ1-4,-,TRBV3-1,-,CASSAAGTRREKLFF,TGTGCCAGCAGCGCGGCAGGGACACGCCGAGAAAAACTGTTTTTT
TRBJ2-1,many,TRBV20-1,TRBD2,CSARLGLANEQFF,TGCAGTGCTAGGTTAGGACTAGCGAATGAGCAGTTCTTC
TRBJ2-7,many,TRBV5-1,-,CASRGPDTPYEQYF,TGCGCCAGCCGCGGGCCTGATACTCCCTACGAGCAGTACTTC
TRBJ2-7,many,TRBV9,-,CASSVDGDGTYEQYF,TGTGCCAGCAGCGTAGATGGGGACGGGACCTACGAGCAGTACTTC
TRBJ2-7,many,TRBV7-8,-,CASSLVTEQYF,TGTGCCAGCAGCTTAGTGACCGAGCAGTACTTC
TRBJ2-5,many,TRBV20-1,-,CSASDGLEGTQYF,TGCAGTGCTTCAGACGGACTGGAGGGGACCCAGTACTTC
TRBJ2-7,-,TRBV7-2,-,CASSFGGSAGYEQYF,TGTGCCAGCAGCTTCGGGGGTTCCGCTGGCTACGAGCAGTACTTC
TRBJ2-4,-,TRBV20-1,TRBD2,CSARGWYSGGAQDIQYF,TGCAGTGCTAGAGGGTGGTATAGCGGGGGGGCGCAAGACATTCAGTACTTC
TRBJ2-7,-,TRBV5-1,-,CASSLETGNEQYF,TGCGCCAGCAGCTTGGAAACAGGCAACGAGCAGTACTTC
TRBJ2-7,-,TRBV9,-,CASSTHLRAYEQYF,TGTGCCAGCAGCACACACCTCAGGGCGTACGAGCAGTACTTC
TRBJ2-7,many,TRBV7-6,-,CASSPRYRGDDEQYF,TGTGCCAGCAGCCCAAGGTATCGGGGAGATGACGAGCAGTACTTC